The clone carrying this TCR beta chain was seen a few times. This record belongs to a study of early T cells in non-severe SARS-CoV-2 infection. Germline CDR1 is SQVTM and CDR2 is ANQGSEA. This CDR3 has 12 amino acids. The ends were cut back, 3 bases at V and 12 bases at J, with 15 bases in the middle. Attached unique molecular identifiers marked individual cDNA molecules. TCRdb reanalysed the 5' RACE reads using MiXCR and keeps one entry per CDR3 protein. The sample has about 70,000 distinct CDR3 sequences, less than 12% seen once. The J gene is TRBJ2-1, the V gene TRBV29-1, with D unresolved. This TCR came from an adult who was a healthcare worker with PCR-confirmed SARS-CoV-2 infection or an uninfected control (not recorded which). Source: whole blood, taken at baseline. CDR3: CSVDRFNGGQFF. The CDR3 nucleotides are TGCAGCGTTGATAGGTTTAACGGTGGGCAGTTCTTC.